This T cell receptor (beta chain) was sequenced for a study of CD8+CD57+ T cells in acquired aplastic anemia. Sequenced patients had shown CD8+CD57+ cell expansion by flow cytometry. Each of the patients presented with severe acquired aplastic anemia. No therapy was given to patients before blood sampling. CDR3 and TCR beta VDJ profiling relied on genomic DNA as the template. TCRdb called the reads again in MiXCR, with one record for every CDR3 protein. The table has 180,000 or so distinct CDR3 sequences, roughly 50% seen once. This clonotype was seen only a few times. Its target is not known. Regarding the study as a whole: Common to patients and controls were 25 to 30 CD8+ CDR3 sequences. CD8+ Simpson's diversity showed no significant patient-control difference.

There are 12 residues in the CDR3. Trimming pared 4 bases from V and 6 bases from J, leaving 8 bases between. Germline loops: CDR1 SGHTA, CDR2 FQGNSA. The receptor's source is a human donor with aplastic anemia. Sequenced material: sorted CD4+, CD8+, or CD8+CD57+ T cells (not recorded which) from PBMCs. The chain has TRBV7-2 and TRBJ2-3; D may be TRBD1 (5 bases). CDR3 DNA sequence: TGTGCCAGCAGCTCCTACAGGGATACGCAGTATTTT. This codes for CASSSYRDTQYF.